This TCR beta chain was sequenced in a study of B cell selection in AIRE deficiency. Profiling relied on immunoSEQ multiplex PCR, and the TCRdb table lists in-frame clones only, not all of them. The sample carries some 25,000 clones, roughly 95% recorded once. Study-level findings and limits: CDR3s were shorter in shared Treg sequences, reflecting few non-templated nucleotide insertions. Only about 10% of roughly 3,700 shared Treg sequences were patient-specific; about 30% healthy-specific. In TCRBV usage, CDR3 length and diversity, patient Tconv and Treg cells matched healthy donors. About 30% of healthy-shared Treg TCRbeta sequences appeared in patient Tconv cells.

Sorting defined conventional CD4 T cells as CD4+CD127+. Notes on this clone: Its target is not known.

The V and J ends lost 3 bases and 5 bases respectively, with 12 bases between them. Germline V gene lookup returns CDR1 WNHNN and CDR2 SYGVQD (reference sequence). The CDR3 runs to 14 residues. This chain links TRBV10-1 with TRBJ2-3; no clear D gene. The sequence was obtained from a human donor in good health. The specimen was CD4+CD127+ conventional T cells sorted from PBMCs. This chain's CDR3 is CASSDNGEVDTQYF. The CDR3, as DNA: TGCGCCAGCAGTGATAACGGAGAGGTAGATACGCAGTATTTT.